These T cell receptor beta chains were read from a single sample in a study of Ad26.COV2.S vaccination and SARS-CoV-2 variants. The table came from immunoSEQ multiplex PCR; TCRdb's copy has only in-frame clones and leaves some out. The data hold roughly 100,000 clones, with about three quarters observed a single time. Sample: peripheral blood, taken after recovery from COVID-19. The receptors were gathered from a human donor who had recovered from COVID-19. Both conserved end residues are part of each CDR3. A D gene is named only where the DNA matches it firmly. Clone size is given for some rows only: seen once, a few or many times, or a class if the clone is expanded.

cdr3_aa: CASSSTTGATTDTQYF; cdr3_nt: TGTGCCAGCAGCTCAACGACAGGCGCGACCACAGATACGCAGTATTTT; v_call: TRBV7-9; j_call: TRBJ2-3; d_call: .; clone_size: .
cdr3_aa: CASSLGNRGETQYF; cdr3_nt: TGTGCCAGCAGCTTAGGAAACAGGGGTGAGACCCAGTACTTC; v_call: TRBV7-9; j_call: TRBJ2-5; d_call: TRBD1; clone_size: .
cdr3_aa: CASSGGTLEDEQYF; cdr3_nt: TGTGCCAGTAGTGGGGGGACACTTGAAGACGAGCAGTACTTC; v_call: TRBV19; j_call: TRBJ2-7; d_call: .; clone_size: .
cdr3_aa: CAWSVWRNTEAFF; cdr3_nt: TGTGCCTGGAGTGTCTGGAGGAACACTGAAGCTTTCTTT; v_call: TRBV30; j_call: TRBJ1-1; d_call: .; clone_size: .
cdr3_aa: CASSPLPGQLHLGGSNYGYTF; cdr3_nt: TGTGCCAGCAGTCCCTTACCGGGACAGCTTCACCTAGGGGGTTCTAACTATGGCTACACCTTC; v_call: TRBV28; j_call: TRBJ1-2; d_call: TRBD1; clone_size: .
cdr3_aa: CASSPTGSSNEKLFF; cdr3_nt: TGTGCCAGCAGTCCCACAGGGTCATCTAATGAAAAACTGTTTTTT; v_call: TRBV28; j_call: TRBJ1-4; d_call: .; clone_size: .
cdr3_aa: CASSVQGFGYGYTF; cdr3_nt: TGTGCCAGCAGTGTCCAAGGCTTCGGCTATGGCTACACCTTC; v_call: TRBV6-4; j_call: TRBJ1-2; d_call: .; clone_size: .
cdr3_aa: CASSLGQGYGYTF; cdr3_nt: TGTGCCAGCAGTTTGGGACAGGGGTATGGCTACACCTTC; v_call: TRBV12-3/TRBV12-4; j_call: TRBJ1-2; d_call: TRBD1; clone_size: .
cdr3_aa: CASSLLGGEQPQHF; cdr3_nt: TGTGCCAGCAGCCTACTTGGGGGGGAGCAGCCCCAGCATTTT; v_call: TRBV9; j_call: TRBJ1-5; d_call: .; clone_size: .
cdr3_aa: CASSHVVDTGELFF; cdr3_nt: TGTGCCAGCAGCCATGTTGTGGACACCGGGGAGCTGTTTTTT; v_call: TRBV5-5; j_call: TRBJ2-2; d_call: .; clone_size: .
cdr3_aa: CASSPMASGGQETQYF; cdr3_nt: TGTGCCAGCAGCCCAATGGCCAGCGGGGGTCAAGAGACCCAGTACTTC; v_call: TRBV3-1/TRBV3-2; j_call: TRBJ2-5; d_call: TRBD2; clone_size: .
cdr3_aa: CASSGGVKEYF; cdr3_nt: TGTGCCAGCAGTGGGGGTGTTAAGGAGTACTTC; v_call: TRBV27; j_call: TRBJ2-7; d_call: .; clone_size: few
cdr3_aa: CACQRDRGTTEAFF; cdr3_nt: TGTGCCTGTCAGAGGGACAGGGGTACGACTGAAGCTTTCTTT; v_call: TRBV30; j_call: TRBJ1-1; d_call: TRBD1; clone_size: .
cdr3_aa: CASSRWTGVTDTQYF; cdr3_nt: TGTGCCAGCAGCCGATGGACAGGGGTCACAGATACGCAGTATTTT; v_call: TRBV14; j_call: TRBJ2-3; d_call: TRBD1; clone_size: once
cdr3_aa: CASSQDVGRGKSFTEAFF; cdr3_nt: TGCGCCAGCAGCCAAGACGTCGGAAGGGGGAAGTCTTTCACTGAAGCTTTCTTT; v_call: TRBV4-3; j_call: TRBJ1-1; d_call: .; clone_size: .
cdr3_aa: CASSRPDRLYGYTF; cdr3_nt: TGTGCCAGCAGCAGACCAGACAGGCTCTATGGCTACACCTTC; v_call: TRBV6-2/TRBV6-3; j_call: TRBJ1-2; d_call: .; clone_size: few
cdr3_aa: CASSFGVAGPSYEQYF; cdr3_nt: TGTGCCAGCAGCTTCGGGGTAGCGGGGCCCTCCTACGAGCAGTACTTC; v_call: TRBV11-2; j_call: TRBJ2-7; d_call: TRBD2; clone_size: .
cdr3_aa: CAWIRVGTDTQYF; cdr3_nt: TGTGCCTGGATTAGGGTAGGCACAGATACGCAGTATTTT; v_call: TRBV30; j_call: TRBJ2-3; d_call: .; clone_size: .
cdr3_aa: CASSLVFVGSSYNSPLHF; cdr3_nt: TGTGCCAGCAGCTTAGTTTTCGTTGGGTCAAGTTATAATTCACCCCTCCACTTT; v_call: TRBV7-2; j_call: TRBJ1-6; d_call: .; clone_size: .
cdr3_aa: CASSIGQRNTEAFF; cdr3_nt: TGTGCCAGCAGTATCGGACAGCGGAACACTGAAGCTTTCTTT; v_call: TRBV28; j_call: TRBJ1-1; d_call: .; clone_size: .
cdr3_aa: CARGRPGTEAFF; cdr3_nt: TGTGCCCGGGGGCGCCCGGGCACTGAAGCTTTCTTT; v_call: TRBV30; j_call: TRBJ1-1; d_call: .; clone_size: .
cdr3_aa: CASSLDRGNTGELFF; cdr3_nt: TGTGCCAGCAGCTTGGACAGGGGGAACACCGGGGAGCTGTTTTTT; v_call: TRBV5-4; j_call: TRBJ2-2; d_call: TRBD1; clone_size: .
cdr3_aa: CASSRLAGKTGELFF; cdr3_nt: TGTGCCAGCAGTAGACTAGCGGGGAAAACCGGGGAGCTGTTTTTT; v_call: TRBV2; j_call: TRBJ2-2; d_call: TRBD2; clone_size: .
cdr3_aa: CASSEGGPRTQYF; cdr3_nt: TGTGCCAGCAGTGAAGGGGGGCCTAGGACCCAGTACTTC; v_call: TRBV12-3/TRBV12-4; j_call: TRBJ2-5; d_call: .; clone_size: .
cdr3_aa: CASSYSRGLKSEAFF; cdr3_nt: TGTGCCAGCAGTTACTCGCGGGGGCTCAAGTCTGAAGCTTTCTTT; v_call: TRBV6-5; j_call: TRBJ1-1; d_call: .; clone_size: .
cdr3_aa: CASSSGQLNTEAFF; cdr3_nt: TGTGCCAGCAGTTCGGGACAGCTGAACACTGAAGCTTTCTTT; v_call: TRBV28; j_call: TRBJ1-1; d_call: TRBD1; clone_size: .
cdr3_aa: CASSEVGGPDTQYF; cdr3_nt: TGTGCCAGCAGTGAAGTAGGGGGCCCAGATACGCAGTATTTT; v_call: TRBV6-1; j_call: TRBJ2-3; d_call: TRBD1; clone_size: .
cdr3_aa: CASSPSGGVQYEQYF; cdr3_nt: TGTGCCAGCAGCCCTAGCGGGGGGGTACAGTACGAGCAGTACTTC; v_call: TRBV7-2; j_call: TRBJ2-7; d_call: TRBD2; clone_size: .
cdr3_aa: CASSLEGLGVDTQYF; cdr3_nt: TGCGCCAGCAGCTTGGAGGGACTAGGGGTAGATACGCAGTATTTT; v_call: TRBV5-1; j_call: TRBJ2-3; d_call: TRBD2; clone_size: .
cdr3_aa: CASSQDTQGTSNEQFF; cdr3_nt: TGTGCCAGCAGCCAAGATACACAGGGAACGAGCAATGAGCAGTTCTTC; v_call: TRBV4-2; j_call: TRBJ2-1; d_call: .; clone_size: .
cdr3_aa: CASSTSEGTGGLFF; cdr3_nt: TGTGCCAGCAGCACCTCCGAGGGGACAGGGGGGCTGTTTTTT; v_call: TRBV6-6; j_call: TRBJ2-2; d_call: TRBD1; clone_size: .
cdr3_aa: CASSLLPGESSGNTIYF; cdr3_nt: TGTGCCAGCAGCTTACTCCCAGGGGAGAGCTCTGGAAACACCATATATTTT; v_call: TRBV11-2; j_call: TRBJ1-3; d_call: .; clone_size: .
cdr3_aa: CASSFGGRNTIYF; cdr3_nt: TGTGCCAGCAGCTTCGGAGGGCGGAACACCATATATTTT; v_call: TRBV7-9; j_call: TRBJ1-3; d_call: .; clone_size: .
cdr3_aa: CASSQDHAGPYGYTF; cdr3_nt: TGCGCCAGCAGCCAAGATCATGCAGGGCCCTATGGCTACACCTTC; v_call: TRBV4-1; j_call: TRBJ1-2; d_call: .; clone_size: .
cdr3_aa: CASSLGDSGGSQETQYF; cdr3_nt: TGTGCCAGCAGCTTAGGTGATAGCGGGGGGAGCCAAGAGACCCAGTACTTC; v_call: TRBV11-3; j_call: TRBJ2-5; d_call: TRBD2; clone_size: .
cdr3_aa: CASSATGTAPYEQYF; cdr3_nt: TGCGCCAGCAGTGCTACCGGGACAGCACCTTACGAGCAGTACTTC; v_call: TRBV10-1; j_call: TRBJ2-7; d_call: TRBD1; clone_size: once
cdr3_aa: CASSLAQGTEAFF; cdr3_nt: TGCGCCAGCAGCTTGGCCCAAGGGACTGAAGCTTTCTTT; v_call: TRBV5-1; j_call: TRBJ1-1; d_call: .; clone_size: .
cdr3_aa: CASTPDRVSAEAFF; cdr3_nt: TGTGCCAGCACCCCCGACAGGGTGAGCGCTGAAGCTTTCTTT; v_call: TRBV6-5; j_call: TRBJ1-1; d_call: TRBD1; clone_size: .
cdr3_aa: CASSGSAGPTTQYF; cdr3_nt: TGTGCCAGCAGTGGTTCGGCAGGACCGACTACGCAGTATTTT; v_call: TRBV2; j_call: TRBJ2-3; d_call: .; clone_size: .
cdr3_aa: CASSILAGGYGYTF; cdr3_nt: TGTGCCAGTAGTATCTTGGCAGGGGGTTATGGCTACACCTTC; v_call: TRBV19; j_call: TRBJ1-2; d_call: TRBD1; clone_size: .
cdr3_aa: CASSPAGVLTDTQYF; cdr3_nt: TGTGCCAGCAGTCCGGCGGGGGTTTTGACAGATACGCAGTATTTT; v_call: TRBV6-5; j_call: TRBJ2-3; d_call: TRBD2; clone_size: .
cdr3_aa: CAWSIQTTNEKLFF; cdr3_nt: TGTGCCTGGAGTATACAGACAACTAATGAAAAACTGTTTTTT; v_call: TRBV30; j_call: TRBJ1-4; d_call: .; clone_size: .
cdr3_aa: CASSLGLSTEAFF; cdr3_nt: TGTGCCAGCAGCCTCGGACTGAGCACTGAAGCTTTCTTT; v_call: TRBV5-6; j_call: TRBJ1-1; d_call: .; clone_size: .
cdr3_aa: CASSEQPGQKNTEAFF; cdr3_nt: TGCGCCAGCAGCGAACAACCGGGACAAAAGAACACTGAAGCTTTCTTT; v_call: TRBV5-1; j_call: TRBJ1-1; d_call: .; clone_size: .
cdr3_aa: CAWSWALGTLHF; cdr3_nt: TGTGCCTGGAGTTGGGCATTGGGCACCCTCCACTTT; v_call: TRBV30; j_call: TRBJ1-6; d_call: .; clone_size: .
cdr3_aa: CASSQGFPRVNSPLHF; cdr3_nt: TGTGCCAGCAGCCAAGGTTTCCCAAGGGTGAATTCACCCCTCCACTTT; v_call: TRBV3-1/TRBV3-2; j_call: TRBJ1-6; d_call: .; clone_size: .
cdr3_aa: CASSLGGSGSNQPQHF; cdr3_nt: TGTGCCAGCAGCTTAGGAGGGTCGGGGAGCAATCAGCCCCAGCATTTT; v_call: TRBV11-2; j_call: TRBJ1-5; d_call: .; clone_size: .
cdr3_aa: CASSGQGLAEETQYF; cdr3_nt: TGCGCCAGCAGCGGACAGGGACTAGCGGAAGAGACCCAGTACTTC; v_call: TRBV5-1; j_call: TRBJ2-5; d_call: TRBD2; clone_size: .
cdr3_aa: CAWSRGRSGANVLTF; cdr3_nt: TGTGCCTGGAGTAGGGGAAGATCCGGGGCCAACGTCCTGACTTTC; v_call: TRBV30; j_call: TRBJ2-6; d_call: .; clone_size: .
cdr3_aa: CSVEENQWEQYF; cdr3_nt: TGCAGCGTTGAAGAAAACCAGTGGGAGCAGTACTTC; v_call: TRBV29-1; j_call: TRBJ2-7; d_call: .; clone_size: .
cdr3_aa: CASIDLGGYEQYF; cdr3_nt: TGTGCCAGCATCGATCTGGGGGGCTACGAGCAGTACTTC; v_call: TRBV6-5; j_call: TRBJ2-7; d_call: .; clone_size: .
cdr3_aa: CASSLGMDRQQETQYF; cdr3_nt: TGTGCCAGCAGCCTGGGGATGGACAGGCAACAAGAGACCCAGTACTTC; v_call: TRBV4-2; j_call: TRBJ2-5; d_call: TRBD1; clone_size: .
cdr3_aa: CASSLETGTDYYEQYF; cdr3_nt: TGTGCCAGCAGCCTCGAGACCGGGACAGACTACTACGAGCAGTACTTC; v_call: TRBV28; j_call: TRBJ2-7; d_call: TRBD1; clone_size: .
cdr3_aa: CAWSEGSNYGYTF; cdr3_nt: TGTGCCTGGAGTGAAGGGAGTAACTATGGCTACACCTTC; v_call: TRBV30; j_call: TRBJ1-2; d_call: .; clone_size: .
cdr3_aa: CASSESSGLGANVLTF; cdr3_nt: TGTGCCAGCAGTGAATCGTCAGGGCTTGGGGCCAACGTCCTGACTTTC; v_call: TRBV25-1; j_call: TRBJ2-6; d_call: .; clone_size: .
cdr3_aa: CASSQGGRYTEAFF; cdr3_nt: TGTGCCAGCAGCCAAGGGGGGAGGTACACTGAAGCTTTCTTT; v_call: TRBV3-1/TRBV3-2; j_call: TRBJ1-1; d_call: .; clone_size: .
cdr3_aa: CASSLDRDTGELFF; cdr3_nt: TGTGCCAGCAGCTTGGACAGGGACACCGGGGAGCTGTTTTTT; v_call: TRBV7-6; j_call: TRBJ2-2; d_call: TRBD1; clone_size: few